This T cell receptor beta chain was captured by sequencing in a study of naive and memory T cell subsets. Whole-study findings and limits: In naive cells, over 90% of TCR sequences were seen only once. Between naive and memory subsets, TCR abundance power law exponents differed. Activation and differentiation may alter RNA-based TCR counts.

The beta constant-region primer was an equimolar mix of two oligonucleotides covering TRBC1 and TRBC2. A single record per CDR3 protein comes from TCRdb applying MiXCR to the UMI-ligation and nested PCR reads. This sample has tens of thousands of distinct CDR3 sequences; 6% to 7.5% occur once, and the top ten carry about 1.6%. In germline, CDR1 is KGHSH, CDR2 LQKENI. The V and J ends lost 7 bases and 1 base respectively, with 11 bases between them. This CDR3 spans 14 amino acids. Ten or more counts support this clonotype. What it recognizes is unknown. Material for sequencing was central memory CD4+ T cells from blood. The TCR was taken from a human donor in good health. This sequence joins TRBV18 and TRBJ2-1; D unclear. CDR3 bases: TGTGCCAGCTACGCCAACCCGTCCTACAATGAGCAGTTCTTC. Residues: CASYANPSYNEQFF.